This TCR beta chain was recorded in a study of tumor-infiltrating lymphocytes in localized non-small cell lung cancer. Whole-study findings and limits: Higher tumor T cell infiltration than in uninvolved lung was supported by TCRbeta sequencing. Immunotypes IM1 and IM2 had similar TCR-derived T-cell fractions.

Sequencing used immunoSEQ multiplex PCR; TCRdb keeps in-frame clones, though not all of them. The repertoire includes 9,500 to 13,000 clones, 60% of them detected once, and roughly a tenth sits in the top ten. As concerns this clone: Its antigen is undetermined.

This CDR3 contains 17 residues. V was shortened by 0 bases and J by 0 bases, with 9 bases between the two germline ends. From germline, CDR1 is SGHTA and CDR2 FQGNSA. V and J are TRBV7-2 and TRBJ2-6; D unclear. This sequence originates from a human donor with non-small cell lung cancer. The source material was uninvolved lung tissue not adjacent to the tumor. The CDR3 reads CASSLAGVRSGANVLTF. Here the CDR3 DNA reads TGTGCCAGCAGCTTAGCCGGAGTTCGCTCTGGGGCCAACGTCCTGACTTTC. The whole variable domain, remainder taken from reference TRBV7-2 and TRBJ2-6, is GAGVSQSPSNKVTEKGKDVELRCDPISGHTALYWYRQSLGQGLEFLIYFQGNSAPDKSGLPSDRFSAERTGGSVSTLTIQRTQQEDSAVYLCASSLAGVRSGANVLTFGAGSRLTVL.